The rows below give T cell receptor beta chains drawn from one sample of a study of monozygotic twins with cystic fibrosis. Here immunoSEQ multiplex PCR was the method, and the copy in TCRdb shows in-frame clones only, minus some. Of roughly 20,000 clones in the sample, 95% to 97% were seen once. Sequenced material: blood. Receptor source: a woman aged 25 to 45 with cystic fibrosis. Each CDR3 is given with its conserved first and last residue. A D gene is named only where the DNA matches it firmly. Clone sizes are given selectively: once, few, many, or a class where the clone is expanded.

cdr3_aa cdr3_nt clone_size cdr3_length v_call d_call j_call
CASSNGQTVNTEAFF TGTGCCAGCAGCAACGGCCAGACAGTGAACACTGAAGCTTTCTTT NA 15 TRBV6-5 NA TRBJ1-1
CASSSGLGDEKLFF TGTGCCAGCAGTTCCGGCCTCGGGGACGAAAAACTGTTTTTT NA 14 TRBV9 NA TRBJ1-4
CASSPSLNTEAFF TGTGCCAGCAGCCCCAGTTTGAACACTGAAGCTTTCTTT NA 13 TRBV7-8 NA TRBJ1-1
CSVEDPGLAGGTQYF TGCAGCGTTGAAGATCCCGGACTAGCGGGCGGGACCCAGTACTTC once 15 TRBV29-1 TRBD2 TRBJ2-5
CASSLPVSPSSSEKLFF TGTGCCAGCAGTTTGCCAGTGTCCCCGTCCTCGAGTGAAAAACTGTTTTTT NA 17 TRBV27 NA TRBJ1-4
CASSQGLRDRGRGDTQYF TGTGCCAGCAGCCAAGGGCTCCGGGACAGGGGGCGTGGAGATACGCAGTATTTT NA 18 TRBV14 TRBD1 TRBJ2-3
CASEGGPDTQYF TGTGCCAGCGAGGGGGGCCCAGATACGCAGTATTTT few 12 TRBV2 NA TRBJ2-3
CASSVSVDEAFF TGTGCCAGCAGTGTAAGTGTGGATGAAGCTTTCTTT NA 12 TRBV6-1 NA TRBJ1-1
CASSPPGQGGTQYF TGTGCCAGCAGCCCCCCGGGACAGGGTGGTACGCAGTATTTT NA 14 TRBV9 TRBD1 TRBJ2-3
CATSRTSGGTDTQYF TGTGCCACCAGCAGGACTAGCGGGGGCACAGATACGCAGTATTTT NA 15 TRBV15 TRBD2 TRBJ2-3
CASSLSGSITSGNTIYF TGTGCCAGCAGTTTATCGGGGTCAATCACCTCTGGAAACACCATATATTTT NA 17 TRBV27 NA TRBJ1-3
CASSPPGQSYGYTF TGTGCCAGCAGTCCGCCCGGGCAGTCCTATGGCTACACCTTC NA 14 TRBV27 NA TRBJ1-2
CASSSIHTSYGYTF TGTGCCAGCAGCTCTATCCACACATCCTATGGCTACACCTTC NA 14 TRBV7-9 NA TRBJ1-2
CASSLQGASQETQYF TGCGCCAGCAGCTTGCAGGGCGCGTCACAAGAGACCCAGTACTTC once 15 TRBV5-1 NA TRBJ2-5
CASSPLQGLNTEAFF TGTGCCAGCAGCCCGCTGCAGGGGCTGAACACTGAAGCTTTCTTT NA 15 TRBV5-4 NA TRBJ1-1
CASSQETGNNYGYTF TGCGCCAGCAGCCAAGAGACAGGGAATAACTATGGCTACACCTTC NA 15 TRBV4-1 TRBD1 TRBJ1-2
CASSYPKGGRTDTQYF TGTGCCAGCAGTTACCCGAAGGGGGGCCGCACAGATACGCAGTATTTT NA 16 TRBV6-5 NA TRBJ2-3
CASSLNYGYTF TGTGCCAGCAGCCTGAACTATGGCTACACCTTC NA 11 TRBV7-9 NA TRBJ1-2
CASSELNMGQETQYF TGTGCCAGCAGTGAATTGAACATGGGCCAAGAGACCCAGTACTTC NA 15 TRBV6-1 NA TRBJ2-5
CASSLMRGGNYGYTF TGTGCCAGCAGCTTAATGAGGGGGGGCAACTATGGCTACACCTTC NA 15 TRBV7-8 NA TRBJ1-2
CASSSGRSAFF TGTGCCAGCAGTTCAGGGAGGTCAGCTTTCTTT medium-sized 11 TRBV25-1 NA TRBJ1-1
CASSLVTGNTIYF TGTGCCAGCAGCTTGGTTACCGGAAACACCATATATTTT NA 13 TRBV5-5 NA TRBJ1-3
CASSPREGQTYEQYF TGTGCCAGCAGCCCCCGAGAGGGGCAAACCTACGAGCAGTACTTC NA 15 TRBV7-9 NA TRBJ2-7
CASSAAVMEFF TGCGCCAGCAGTGCAGCCGTTATGGAGTTCTTC NA 11 TRBV10-2 NA TRBJ2-1
CSVEDGSYEQYF TGCAGCGTTGAAGACGGCTCCTACGAGCAGTACTTC NA 12 TRBV29-1 NA TRBJ2-7
CASSLYSQSTGELFF TGTGCCAGCAGCTTATACAGCCAAAGCACCGGGGAGCTGTTTTTT NA 15 TRBV13 NA TRBJ2-2
CASSLLRGANYEQYF TGCGCCAGCAGCTTACTACGGGGAGCCAACTACGAGCAGTACTTC NA 15 TRBV5-1 NA TRBJ2-7
CASSLLQGARVAFF TGTGCCAGCAGTTTGTTACAGGGGGCGCGTGTGGCTTTCTTT NA 14 TRBV28 TRBD1 TRBJ1-1
CASSQGLRSRGELFF TGTGCCAGCAGCCAAGGGCTAAGGAGTCGAGGGGAGCTGTTTTTT once 15 TRBV4-2 NA TRBJ2-2